This TCR beta chain originates from a study of technical replicates of blood from a handful of donors. Generated by immunoSEQ multiplex PCR, the TCRdb table keeps only in-frame clones and is missing some. The sample carries 65,000 to 95,000 clones, over 80% recorded once. This TCR was sampled from a human donor in good health. Sequenced: T cells isolated from PBMCs.

For the CDR3, the DNA is TGTGCCAGCAGCGTTGGTACTACAGGGCTCCAAGAGACCCAGTACTTC. The encoded protein is CASSVGTTGLQETQYF. The gene calls are TRBV9 and TRBJ2-5, with D possibly being TRBD1 (6 bases). This CDR3 spans 16 amino acids. V was pared by 2 bases and J by 1 base, with 15 bases between. Per germline, CDR1 SGDLS and CDR2 YYNGEE.